The 17 T cell receptor beta chains below all came from one sample that was sequenced in a study of T cells in Graves' hyperthyroidism and ophthalmopathy. It was RNA transcripts that yielded the amplified TCR beta CDR3 regions. When the TCR CDR3 underwent first-round RT-PCR, the HTBI primer set was used. TCRdb passed the multiplex PCR reads through MiXCR, listing each CDR3 protein once. The sample lists about 350,000 distinct CDR3 sequences, about a fifth occurring once. Sequencing was performed on blood. The origin of the receptors is a woman under 30 with Graves' hyperthyroidism.

This clonotype was found a few times. The chain employs TRBV3-1 and TRBJ1-2; 8 nucleotides line up with TRBD1. In germline, CDR1 is LGHDT, CDR2 YNNKEL (reference sequence). CDR3 size: 15 residues. The ends lost 0 bases at V and 7 bases at J; junction bases unmatched: 7. CDR3 region: CASSQDNTGGGGYTF. CDR3 coding DNA: TGTGCCAGCAGCCAAGACAATACAGGGGGTGGTGGCTACACCTTC.

This clonotype was seen at least ten times. This chain joins TRBV20-1 and TRBJ1-1; TRBD1 matches at 8 bases. CDR1 and CDR2 from the germline V gene are DFQATT and SNEGSKA (reference sequence). V lost 1 base, J lost 6 bases, and 10 bases stayed unmatched. CDR3 length: 15 amino acids. CDR3 region: CSARGPYRGEAEAFF. The CDR3 DNA reads TGCAGTGCTAGAGGTCCATACAGGGGGGAGGCTGAAGCTTTCTTT.

This rearrangement joins TRBV6-1 to TRBJ1-5; tentative D call: TRBD1 (5 bases). This CDR3 has 13 residues. V was trimmed by 7 bases and J by 8 bases, leaving 15 bases between them. CDR1 and CDR2 (germline): MNHNS, SASEGT. The DNA of the CDR3 is TGTGCCAGCAACCCAAGCCAGGGAGAGCCCCAGCATTTT. Its translation is CASNPSQGEPQHF.

The chain has TRBV5-1 and TRBJ2-2, with D unclear. The CDR3 covers 12 residues. Germline assignment: CDR1 SGHRS and CDR2 YFSETQ. The ends were cut back, 6 bases at V and 5 bases at J, with 8 bases in the middle. CDR3 DNA: TGCGCCAGCAACTTAAATACCGGGGAGCTGTTTTTT. Residues: CASNLNTGELFF. Full variable domain (outside the CDR3, taken from reference TRBV5-1 and TRBJ2-2): KAGVTQTPRYLIKTRGQQVTLSCSPISGHRSVSWYQQTPGQGLQFLFEYFSETQRNKGNFPGRFSGRQFSNSRSEMNVSTLELGDSALYLCASNLNTGELFFGEGSRLTVL.

This clonotype has just a few counts. CDR3 residues: CASSPQTGRNTEAFF. CDR3 coding DNA: TGTGCCAGCTCACCACAGACAGGGCGGAACACTGAAGCTTTCTTT. The V gene is TRBV18, the J gene TRBJ1-1, with TRBD1 identical over 7 bases. This CDR3 comprises 15 residues. Germline V gene sequence: CDR1 KGHSH, CDR2 LQKENI. V shed 1 base, J shed 1 base, and the junction held 3 bases outside the gene matches.

This clonotype occurred a few times. The chain couples TRBV5-1 to TRBJ2-7, with 7 bases lining up with TRBD1. The CDR3 has 16 amino acids. The ends lost 0 bases at V and 0 bases at J; junction bases unmatched: 6. Germline V gene data show CDR1 as SGHRS and CDR2 as YFSETQ. CDR3 DNA sequence: TGCGCCAGCAGCTTGGCTCCCGGGACAGACTCCTACGAGCAGTACTTC. This sequence encodes CASSLAPGTDSYEQYF.

This clonotype was found a few times. The chain carries TRBV13 and TRBJ2-5; 12 bases agree with TRBD2. V lost 5 bases, J lost 7 bases, and 11 bases stayed unmatched. This CDR3 comprises 16 residues. Germline V CDR1 and CDR2: PRHDT, FYEKMQ (reference sequence). The CDR3 DNA is TGTGCCAGCAGCCCTTGGACTAGCGGGGCGGAGGGGACCCAGTACTTC. Translation gives CASSPWTSGAEGTQYF. Full variable domain (rest looked up from reference TRBV13 and TRBJ2-5): AAGVIQSPRHLIKEKRETATLKCYPIPRHDTVYWYQQGPGQDPQFLISFYEKMQSDKGSIPDRFSAQQFSDYHSELNMSSLELGDSALYFCASSPWTSGAEGTQYFGPGTRLLVL.

The chain couples TRBV11-2 to TRBJ2-3; a possible D gene is TRBD2 (6 bases). Germline V gene sequence: CDR1 SGHAT, CDR2 FQNNGV. Trimming removed 3 bases at V and 0 bases at J, with 13 bases between. The CDR3 has 16 amino acids. CDR3 in amino acids: CASSFPGVFSTDTQYF. The DNA for the CDR3 is TGTGCCAGCAGCTTTCCGGGGGTTTTTAGCACAGATACGCAGTATTTT.

V and J are TRBV6-5 and TRBJ2-5; D is perhaps TRBD2 (5 bases). Germline values: CDR1 MNHEY, CDR2 SVGAGI. The V and J ends lost 2 bases and 4 bases respectively, with 8 bases between them. The CDR3 runs to 13 residues. The CDR3 sequence: CASSYRLAETQYF. DNA of the CDR3: TGTGCCAGCAGTTACCGGCTAGCAGAGACCCAGTACTTC.

At least ten counts were recorded for this clonotype. CDR3 coding DNA: TGTGCCAGCAGTTACGGCTCTCAAGCTTTCTTT. It specifies CASSYGSQAFF. The chain joins TRBV6-2 or TRBV6-3 to TRBJ1-1, with D unclear. Germline-derived CDR1 and CDR2 are MNHEY and SVGEGT. The CDR3 loop spans 11 amino acids. V was pared by 2 bases and J by 9 bases, with 7 bases between.

The chain employs TRBV7-9 and TRBJ1-1; 9 bases map to TRBD1. The CDR3 is made up of 14 amino acids. Germline V gives CDR1 SEHNR, CDR2 FQNEAQ (reference sequence). Trimming took 5 bases from V and 4 from J; bases not matched to a gene: 5. The CDR3 coding sequence is TGTGCCAGCAGCCACAGGGGGCTGGGCACTGAAGCTTTCTTT. Translated, it gives CASSHRGLGTEAFF.

The chain carries TRBV6-5 and TRBJ2-7; 9 nucleotides agree with TRBD2. The CDR3 consists of 14 residues. Germline CDR1 and CDR2: MNHEY and SVGAGI. With V trimmed by 3 bases and J by 5 bases, 5 bases remained unmatched. The CDR3 sequence: CASSYSGSRDEQYF. The DNA of the CDR3 is TGTGCCAGCAGTTATAGCGGGAGTAGGGACGAGCAGTACTTC.

The chain joins TRBV12-3 or TRBV12-4 to TRBJ2-5; 9 positions agree with TRBD2. V was pared by 6 bases and J by 5 bases, with 16 bases of the junction left unmatched. CDR3 length equals 17 residues. CDR3 nucleotide sequence: TGTGCCAGCAGCCCCCCCGGGACTAGCCCCGACGGGGAGACCCAGTACTTC. It codes for CASSPPGTSPDGETQYF.

This clonotype was seen a single time. This sequence joins TRBV6-2 or TRBV6-3 and TRBJ1-5; D gene ambiguous. The germline V gene encodes CDR1 MNHEY and CDR2 SVGEGT. V was shortened by 0 bases and J by 0 bases, with 9 bases between the two germline ends. CDR3 length: 16 residues. The CDR3 DNA reads TGTGCCAGCAGTTACTCAGTGAAGGATAGCAATCAGCCCCAGCATTTT. The encoded protein is CASSYSVKDSNQPQHF.

At least ten counts were recorded for this clonotype. The chain uses TRBV6-5 and TRBJ2-5; 8 bases align to TRBD2. Germline assignment: CDR1 MNHEY and CDR2 SVGAGI. This CDR3 spans 13 amino acids. Trimming removed 4 bases from V and 3 bases from J; junction bases left unmatched: 1. As DNA, the CDR3 is TGTGCCAGCAGTTCGGGGGGGGAAGAGACCCAGTACTTC. Translated, it gives CASSSGGEETQYF.

This clonotype has at least ten counts. The DNA for the CDR3 is TGTGCCAGCGCCATTAGGGGAGCGGACACTGAAGCTTTCTTT. Translating it yields CASAIRGADTEAFF. The chain uses TRBV6-1 and TRBJ1-1; maybe TRBD1 (5 bases). This CDR3 is built from 14 residues. Germline V gene data show CDR1 as MNHNS and CDR2 as SASEGT. V dropped 8 bases and J dropped 3 bases, with 16 bases sitting between them.

Ten or more counts support this clonotype. The genes are TRBV5-1 and TRBJ2-7, with D unresolved. This CDR3 is built from 16 residues. The ends were cut back, 0 bases at V and 3 bases at J, with 16 bases in the middle. Germline CDR1 SGHRS, CDR2 YFSETQ. The CDR3 is CASSLDGSPDYYEQYF. CDR3 sequence (DNA): TGCGCCAGCAGCTTGGATGGGTCCCCAGATTACTACGAGCAGTACTTC.